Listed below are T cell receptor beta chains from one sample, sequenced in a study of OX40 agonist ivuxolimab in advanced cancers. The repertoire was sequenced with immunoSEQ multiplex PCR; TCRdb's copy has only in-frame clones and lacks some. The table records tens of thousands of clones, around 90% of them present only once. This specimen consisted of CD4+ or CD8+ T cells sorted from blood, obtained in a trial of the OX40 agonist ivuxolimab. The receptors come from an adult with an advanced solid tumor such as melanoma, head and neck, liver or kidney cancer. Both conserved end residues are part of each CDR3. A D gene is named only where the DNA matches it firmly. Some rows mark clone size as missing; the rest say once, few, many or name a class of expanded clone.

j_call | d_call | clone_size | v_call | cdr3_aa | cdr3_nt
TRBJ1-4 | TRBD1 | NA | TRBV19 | CASSKDREEKLFF | TGTGCCAGTAGTAAAGACAGGGAGGAAAAACTGTTTTTT
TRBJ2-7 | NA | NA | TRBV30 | CAAKGGGYEQYF | TGTGCCGCTAAGGGGGGCGGTTACGAGCAGTACTTC
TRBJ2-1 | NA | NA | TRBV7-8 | CASSPIRGLYNEQFF | TGTGCCAGCAGCCCGATAAGGGGACTTTACAATGAGCAGTTCTTC
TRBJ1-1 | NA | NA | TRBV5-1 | CASMFTSGMNTEAFF | TGCGCCAGCATGTTTACTTCGGGCATGAACACTGAAGCTTTCTTT
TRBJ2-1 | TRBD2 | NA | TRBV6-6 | CASSYPASGAYNEQFF | TGTGCCAGCAGTTATCCGGCTAGCGGGGCTTACAATGAGCAGTTCTTC
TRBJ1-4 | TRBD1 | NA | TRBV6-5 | CASSSPGQGREKLFF | TGTGCCAGCAGTTCCCCGGGACAGGGTCGCGAAAAACTGTTTTTT
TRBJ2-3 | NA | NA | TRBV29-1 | CSVAKDTQYF | TGCAGCGTTGCGAAAGATACGCAGTATTTT
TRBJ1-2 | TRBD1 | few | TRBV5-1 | CASSPRDSYGYTF | TGCGCCAGCAGCCCCCGGGACAGCTATGGCTACACCTTC
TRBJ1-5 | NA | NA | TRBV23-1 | CASIEGAGQPQHF | TGCGCCAGCATAGAAGGGGCCGGTCAGCCCCAGCATTTT
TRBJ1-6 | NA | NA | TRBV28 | CASRDSSYNSPLHF | TGTGCCAGCAGAGATAGCTCCTATAATTCACCCCTCCACTTT
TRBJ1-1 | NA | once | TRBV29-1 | CSVENIGGTEAFF | TGCAGCGTTGAAAATATAGGGGGCACTGAAGCTTTCTTT
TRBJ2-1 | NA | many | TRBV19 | CASENPGTRNEQFF | TGTGCCAGCGAAAACCCCGGGACAAGGAATGAGCAGTTCTTC
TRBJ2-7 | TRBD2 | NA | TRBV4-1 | CASSHPLAGGGYEQYF | TGCGCCAGCAGCCATCCACTAGCGGGAGGTGGCTACGAGCAGTACTTC
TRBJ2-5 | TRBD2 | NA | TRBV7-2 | CASSPRTSAETQYF | TGTGCCAGCAGCCCCCGGACTAGCGCGGAGACCCAGTACTTC
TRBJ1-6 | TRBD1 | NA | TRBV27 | CASSTRQGTNSPLHF | TGTGCCAGCAGCACCAGACAGGGGACAAATTCACCCCTCCACTTT
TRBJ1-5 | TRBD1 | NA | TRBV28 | CASRHRDRSRQPQHF | TGTGCCAGCAGACACCGGGACAGGTCTCGGCAGCCCCAGCATTTT
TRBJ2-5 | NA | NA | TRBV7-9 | CASSILVGMGNF | NA
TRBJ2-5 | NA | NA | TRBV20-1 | CSARLRETQYF | TGCAGTGCTAGATTACGGGAGACCCAGTACTTC
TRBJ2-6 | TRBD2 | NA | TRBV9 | CASSAPLAGVAGANVLTF | TGTGCCAGCAGCGCCCCCCTAGCGGGAGTTGCCGGGGCCAACGTCCTGACTTTC
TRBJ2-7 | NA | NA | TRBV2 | CASSAAPSGQYF | TGTGCCAGCAGTGCAGCGCCCTCGGGGCAGTACTTC
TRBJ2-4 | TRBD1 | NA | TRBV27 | CASSRNDRGGNIQYF | TGTGCCAGCAGTCGGAATGACAGGGGCGGAAACATTCAGTACTTC
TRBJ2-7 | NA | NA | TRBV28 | CASSLITGASYEQYF | TGTGCCAGCAGTTTGATAACGGGAGCCTCCTACGAGCAGTACTTC
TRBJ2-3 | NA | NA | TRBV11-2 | CASRDGAGQYF | TGTGCCAGCAGAGATGGGGCCGGGCAGTATTTT
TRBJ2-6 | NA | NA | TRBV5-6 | CASTMGGSGANVLTF | TGTGCCAGCACTATGGGGGGATCTGGGGCCAACGTCCTGACTTTC
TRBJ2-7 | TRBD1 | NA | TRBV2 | CASSPRTGGLGQYF | TGTGCCAGCAGTCCCCGGACAGGGGGTTTAGGGCAGTACTTC
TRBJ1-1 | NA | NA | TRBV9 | CASSADGSRGTEAFF | TGTGCCAGCAGCGCTGATGGATCACGGGGCACTGAAGCTTTCTTT
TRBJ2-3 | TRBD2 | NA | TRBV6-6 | CASRIAGAADTQYF | TGTGCCAGCAGAATAGCGGGAGCGGCAGATACGCAGTATTTT
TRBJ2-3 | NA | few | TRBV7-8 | CASSLRLAWTDTQYF | TGTGCCAGCAGCTTAAGGTTAGCTTGGACAGATACGCAGTATTTT
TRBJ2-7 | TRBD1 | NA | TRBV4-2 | CASSQDEGTGYEQYF | TGTGCCAGCAGCCAAGATGAGGGGACAGGTTACGAGCAGTACTTC
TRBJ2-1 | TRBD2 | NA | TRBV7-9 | CASSFASGRGVEQFF | TGTGCCAGCAGCTTCGCTAGCGGGAGAGGGGTGGAGCAGTTCTTC
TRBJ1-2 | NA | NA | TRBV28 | CASSLLPSFNYGYTF | TGTGCCAGCAGTTTATTACCGTCTTTCAACTATGGCTACACCTTC
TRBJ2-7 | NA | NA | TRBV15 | CATSRDQVQGSPYEQYF | TGTGCCACCAGCAGAGATCAGGTACAGGGCAGTCCCTACGAGCAGTACTTC
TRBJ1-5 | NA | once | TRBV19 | CASSIEGRYQPQHF | TGTGCCAGTAGTATAGAAGGTAGATATCAGCCCCAGCATTTT
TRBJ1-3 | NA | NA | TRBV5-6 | CASSLEAFGNTIYF | TGTGCCAGCAGCTTAGAGGCTTTTGGAAACACCATATATTTT
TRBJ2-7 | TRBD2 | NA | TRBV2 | CASRELAGDEQYF | TGTGCCAGCAGAGAACTAGCGGGAGACGAGCAGTACTTC